A selection of T cell receptor beta chains follows, all from one sample in a study of somatic mutations in cytotoxic T cells in rheumatoid arthritis. Method: immunoSEQ multiplex PCR; TCRdb's copy keeps in-frame clones and lacks some. Of under 20,000 clones in the sample, approximately 80% were seen once. The sequencing input was CD8+ T cells sorted from blood. Source of these receptors: an adult with rheumatoid arthritis. Both conserved end residues are part of each CDR3. A D gene is named only where the DNA matches it firmly. Rows give clone size only sometimes, using once, few, many, or a class for an expanded clone.

>TRBD1|TRBV9|once|15|TRBJ1-2
TGTGCCAGCAGCGTAGCTCATAAGGGGGCCAGAGGCTACACCTTC
CASSVAHKGARGYTF
>.|TRBV4-1|.|15|TRBJ1-2
TGCGCCAGCAGCCAAGAAGCCTCGACCCGATATGGCTACACCTTC
CASSQEASTRYGYTF
>.|TRBV11-2|.|15|TRBJ1-2
TGTGCCAGCAGCTTCCGACGGGTTGACGCAGATGGCTACACCTTC
CASSFRRVDADGYTF
>.|TRBV5-1|.|16|TRBJ2-5
TGCGCCAGCAGGAACCTGGGACACTCCAGGGGAGAGACCCAGTACTTC
CASRNLGHSRGETQYF
>.|TRBV10-3|once|13|TRBJ2-3
TGTGCCATCAGTGAGACCGGCACAGATACGCAGTATTTT
CAISETGTDTQYF
>.|TRBV5-1|once|11|TRBJ1-2
TGCGCCAGCAGCCAGGGGTATGGCTACACCTTC
CASSQGYGYTF
>TRBD2|TRBV7-9|.|14|TRBJ2-3
TGTGCCAGCTTCGGGCGGGGGGTTACAGATACGCAGTATTTT
CASFGRGVTDTQYF
>.|TRBV27|.|14|TRBJ2-3
TGTGCCAGCAGTACCAGCACTAGCACAGATACGCAGTATTTT
CASSTSTSTDTQYF
>.|TRBV18|.|16|TRBJ1-1
TGTGCCAGCAAAAAGGAGAATTGGAATTGGAACACTGAAGCTTTCTTT
CASKKENWNWNTEAFF
>.|TRBV23-1|.|15|TRBJ2-7
TGCGCCAGCAGATGTCCCTTCGTGGGCCTCTACGAGCAGTACTTC
CASRCPFVGLYEQYF
>.|TRBV6-5|.|14|TRBJ2-2
TGTGCCAGCAGTTACGGGGGGTACGGCGGGGAGCTGTTTTTT
CASSYGGYGGELFF
>.|TRBV7-2|.|11|TRBJ2-1
TGTGCCAGCACCTACGAGACTGAGCAGTTCTTC
CASTYETEQFF
>.|TRBV27|.|11|TRBJ2-7
TGTGCCAGCAGTTTAGGGTACGAGCAGTACTTC
CASSLGYEQYF
>TRBD1|TRBV7-9|.|14|TRBJ2-7
TGTGCCAGCAGCTTTGGAGGGACAGGGTCCGAGCAGTACTTC
CASSFGGTGSEQYF
>TRBD2|TRBV11-2|.|14|TRBJ2-1
TGTGCCAGCAGTTACGTCGGGGGGGTCAATGAGCAGTTCTTC
CASSYVGGVNEQFF